The clone carrying this TCR beta chain was observed at least ten times. TCR beta CDR3 regions were amplified from RNA transcripts. Investigators did first-round RT-PCR with HTBI primers, then second-round multiplex PCR. TCRdb ran MiXCR on the multiplex PCR reads and lists one entry per CDR3 protein. The profile shows 900,000 to 1,200,000 distinct CDR3 sequences, about two fifths of them singletons. Each hyperthyroidism patient was newly diagnosed, with under 2 months' duration, and aged 18 to 65. The evidence that diagnosis relied on was clinical symptoms, serum thyroxine, TRAb, thyroid ultrasound and orbital computed tomography. The sample comes from a study of Graves' ophthalmopathy and Graves' hyperthyroidism. Germline V gene sequence: CDR1 SEHNR, CDR2 FQNEAQ (reference sequence). This CDR3 has 16 amino acids. Trimming removed 5 bases from V and 4 bases from J, with 20 bases in between.

The clonotype originates from an adult man with Graves' hyperthyroidism. The sequenced sample consisted of peripheral blood or thyroid tissue (not recorded which). The chain links TRBV7-9 to TRBJ1-2, with TRBD1 as a possible D gene (5 bases). The CDR3 DNA follows: TGTGCCAGCAGCACCCCACAGGCGACGGGGGGCTATGGCTACACCTTC. Residues: CASSTPQATGGYGYTF.